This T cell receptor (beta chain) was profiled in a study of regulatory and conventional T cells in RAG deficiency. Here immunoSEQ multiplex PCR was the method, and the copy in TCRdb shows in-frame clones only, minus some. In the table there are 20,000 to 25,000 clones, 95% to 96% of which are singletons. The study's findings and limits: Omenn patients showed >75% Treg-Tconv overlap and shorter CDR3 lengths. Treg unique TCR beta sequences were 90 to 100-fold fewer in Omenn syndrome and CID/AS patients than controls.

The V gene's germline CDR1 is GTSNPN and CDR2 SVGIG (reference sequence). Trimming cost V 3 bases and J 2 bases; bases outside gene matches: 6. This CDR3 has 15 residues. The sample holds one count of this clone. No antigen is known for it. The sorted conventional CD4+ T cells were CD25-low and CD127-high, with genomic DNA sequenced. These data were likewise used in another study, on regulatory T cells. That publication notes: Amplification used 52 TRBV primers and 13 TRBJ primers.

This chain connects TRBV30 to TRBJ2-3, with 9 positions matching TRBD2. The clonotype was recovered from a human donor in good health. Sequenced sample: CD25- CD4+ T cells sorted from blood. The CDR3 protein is CAWSPSGDLTDTQYF. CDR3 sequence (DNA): TGTGCCTGGAGCCCTAGCGGGGACCTCACAGATACGCAGTATTTT.